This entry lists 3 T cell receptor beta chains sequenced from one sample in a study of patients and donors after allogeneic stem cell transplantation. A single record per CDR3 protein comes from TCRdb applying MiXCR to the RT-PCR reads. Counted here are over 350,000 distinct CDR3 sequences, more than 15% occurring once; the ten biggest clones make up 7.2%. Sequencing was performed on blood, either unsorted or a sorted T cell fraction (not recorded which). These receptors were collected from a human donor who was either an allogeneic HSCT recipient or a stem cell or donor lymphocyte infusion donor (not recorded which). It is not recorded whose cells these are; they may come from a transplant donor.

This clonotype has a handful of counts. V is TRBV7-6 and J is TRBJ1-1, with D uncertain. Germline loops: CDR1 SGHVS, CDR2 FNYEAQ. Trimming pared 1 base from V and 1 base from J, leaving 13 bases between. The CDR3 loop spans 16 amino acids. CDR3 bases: TGTGCCAGCAGCTTAGGCATGGTAGGAGGGAACACTGAAGCTTTCTTT. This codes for CASSLGMVGGNTEAFF.

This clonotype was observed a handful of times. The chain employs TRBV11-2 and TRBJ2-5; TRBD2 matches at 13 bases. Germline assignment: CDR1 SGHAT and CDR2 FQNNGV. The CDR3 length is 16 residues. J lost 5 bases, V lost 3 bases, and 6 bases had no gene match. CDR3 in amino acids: CASSFGLAGVSETQYF. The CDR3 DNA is TGTGCCAGCAGCTTTGGACTAGCGGGAGTGTCGGAGACCCAGTACTTC.

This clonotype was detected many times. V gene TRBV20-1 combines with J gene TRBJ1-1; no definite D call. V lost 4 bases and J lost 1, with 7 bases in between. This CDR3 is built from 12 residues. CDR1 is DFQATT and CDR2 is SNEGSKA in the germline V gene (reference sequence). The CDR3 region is CSATAENTEAFF. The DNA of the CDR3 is TGCAGTGCTACAGCAGAGAACACTGAAGCTTTCTTT.